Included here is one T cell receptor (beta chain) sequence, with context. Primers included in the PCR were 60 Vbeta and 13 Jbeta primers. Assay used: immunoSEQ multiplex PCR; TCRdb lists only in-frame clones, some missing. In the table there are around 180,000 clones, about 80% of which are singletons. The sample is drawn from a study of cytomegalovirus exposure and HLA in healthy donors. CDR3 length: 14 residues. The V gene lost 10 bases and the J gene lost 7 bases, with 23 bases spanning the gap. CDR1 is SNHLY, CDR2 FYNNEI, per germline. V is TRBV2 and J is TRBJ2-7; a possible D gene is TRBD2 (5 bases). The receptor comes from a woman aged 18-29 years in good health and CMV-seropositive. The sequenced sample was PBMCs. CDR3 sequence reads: CATLSGFLGDEQYF. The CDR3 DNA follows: TGTGCCACCCTATCTGGCTTCCTCGGGGATGAGCAGTACTTC.